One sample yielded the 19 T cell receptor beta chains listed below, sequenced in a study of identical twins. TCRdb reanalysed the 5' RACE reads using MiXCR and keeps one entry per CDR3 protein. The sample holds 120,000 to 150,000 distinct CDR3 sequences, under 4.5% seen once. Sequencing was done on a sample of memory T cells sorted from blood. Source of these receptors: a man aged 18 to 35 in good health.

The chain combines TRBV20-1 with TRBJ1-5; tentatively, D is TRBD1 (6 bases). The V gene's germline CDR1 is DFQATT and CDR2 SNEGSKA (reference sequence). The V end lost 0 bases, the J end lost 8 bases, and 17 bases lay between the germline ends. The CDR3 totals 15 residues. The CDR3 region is CSARDWGARGEPQHF. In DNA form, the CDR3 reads TGCAGTGCTAGAGATTGGGGGGCCAGGGGAGAGCCCCAGCATTTT.

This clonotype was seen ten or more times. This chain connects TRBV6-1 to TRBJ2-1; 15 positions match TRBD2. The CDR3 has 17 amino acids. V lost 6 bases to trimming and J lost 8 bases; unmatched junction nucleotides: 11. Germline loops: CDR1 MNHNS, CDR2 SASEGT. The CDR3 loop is CASRIPGTSGRRDEQFF. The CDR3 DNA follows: TGTGCCAGCAGGATCCCCGGGACTAGCGGGAGGCGCGATGAGCAGTTCTTC.

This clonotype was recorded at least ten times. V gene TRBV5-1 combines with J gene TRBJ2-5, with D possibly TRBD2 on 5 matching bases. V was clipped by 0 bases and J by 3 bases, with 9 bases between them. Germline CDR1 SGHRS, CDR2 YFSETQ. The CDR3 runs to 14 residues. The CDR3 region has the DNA TGCGCCAGCAGCTTGGCGGTAGCGAAAGAGACCCAGTACTTC. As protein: CASSLAVAKETQYF.

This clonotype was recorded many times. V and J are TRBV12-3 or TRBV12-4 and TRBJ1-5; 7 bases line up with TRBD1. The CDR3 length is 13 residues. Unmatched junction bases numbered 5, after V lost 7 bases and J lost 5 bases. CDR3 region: CASIRQGDQPQHF. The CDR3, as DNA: TGTGCCAGCATTCGGCAGGGGGATCAGCCCCAGCATTTT.

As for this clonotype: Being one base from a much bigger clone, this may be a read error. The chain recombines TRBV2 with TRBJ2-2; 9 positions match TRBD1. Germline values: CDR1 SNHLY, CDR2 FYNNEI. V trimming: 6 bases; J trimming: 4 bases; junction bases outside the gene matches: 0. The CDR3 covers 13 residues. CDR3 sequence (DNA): TGTGCCAGCAGGGGACAGGGCACCGGGGAGCTGTTTTTT. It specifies CASRGQGTGELFF.

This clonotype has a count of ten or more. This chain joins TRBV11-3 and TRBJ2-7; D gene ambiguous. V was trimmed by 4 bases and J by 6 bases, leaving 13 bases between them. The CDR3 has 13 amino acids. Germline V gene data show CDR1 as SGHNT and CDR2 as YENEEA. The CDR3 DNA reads TGTGCCAGCAGCTCATCTACAGTCGGCGAGCAGTACGTC. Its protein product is CASSSSTVGEQYV.

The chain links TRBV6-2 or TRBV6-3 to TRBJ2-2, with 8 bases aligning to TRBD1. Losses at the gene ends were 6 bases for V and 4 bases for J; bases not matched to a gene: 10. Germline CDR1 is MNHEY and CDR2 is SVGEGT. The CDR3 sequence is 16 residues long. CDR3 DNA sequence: TGTGCCAGCAGCCCCGGACAGGGCCGGGGCACCGGGGAGCTGTTTTTT. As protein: CASSPGQGRGTGELFF.

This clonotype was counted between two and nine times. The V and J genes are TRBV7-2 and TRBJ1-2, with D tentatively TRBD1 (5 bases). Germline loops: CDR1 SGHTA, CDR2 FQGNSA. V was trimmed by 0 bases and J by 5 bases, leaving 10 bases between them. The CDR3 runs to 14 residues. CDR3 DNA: TGTGCCAGCAGCTTAGCGGGGGGAGAATATGGCTACACCTTC. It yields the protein CASSLAGGEYGYTF.

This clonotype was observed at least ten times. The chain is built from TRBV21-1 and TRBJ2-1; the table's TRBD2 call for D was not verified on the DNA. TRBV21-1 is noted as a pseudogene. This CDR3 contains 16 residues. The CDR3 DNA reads TGTGCCAGCAGCAAAGAGGGGACTAGCTCCTACAATGAGCAGTTCTTC. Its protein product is CASSKEGTSSYNEQFF.

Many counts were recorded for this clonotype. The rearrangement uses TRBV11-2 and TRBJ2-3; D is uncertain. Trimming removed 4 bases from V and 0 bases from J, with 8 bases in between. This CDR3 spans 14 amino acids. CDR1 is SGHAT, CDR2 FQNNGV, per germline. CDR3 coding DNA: TGTGCCAGCAGCTCTTCAGCTAGCACAGATACGCAGTATTTT. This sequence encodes CASSSSASTDTQYF. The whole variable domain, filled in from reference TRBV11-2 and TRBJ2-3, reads EAGVAQSPRYKIIEKRQSVAFWCNPISGHATLYWYQQILGQGPKLLIQFQNNGVVDDSQLPKDRFSAERLKGVDSTLKIQPAKLEDSAVYLCASSSSASTDTQYFGPGTRLTVL.

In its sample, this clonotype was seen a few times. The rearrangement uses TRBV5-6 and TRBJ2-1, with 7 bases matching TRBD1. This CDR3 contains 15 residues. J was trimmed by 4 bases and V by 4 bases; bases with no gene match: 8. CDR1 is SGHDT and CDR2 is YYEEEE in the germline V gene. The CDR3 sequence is CASSQKGGLYNEQFF. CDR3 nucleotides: TGTGCCAGCAGCCAAAAAGGGGGCTTATACAATGAGCAGTTCTTC.

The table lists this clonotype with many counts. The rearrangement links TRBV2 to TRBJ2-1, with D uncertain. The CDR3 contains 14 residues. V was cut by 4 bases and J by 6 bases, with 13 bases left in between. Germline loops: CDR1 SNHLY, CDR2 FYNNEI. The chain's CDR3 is CASSVVGSGNEQFF. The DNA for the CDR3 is TGTGCCAGCAGTGTTGTGGGATCGGGCAATGAGCAGTTCTTC.

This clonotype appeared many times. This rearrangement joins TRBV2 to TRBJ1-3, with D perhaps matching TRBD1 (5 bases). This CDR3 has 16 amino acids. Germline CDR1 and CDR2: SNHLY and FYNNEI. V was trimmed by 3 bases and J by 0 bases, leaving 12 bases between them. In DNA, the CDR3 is TGTGCCAGCAGTGAGGGGGGTCCGGGCTCTGGAAACACCATATATTTT. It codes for CASSEGGPGSGNTIYF.

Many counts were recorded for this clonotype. Here the CDR3 reads CSAQSGSITDTQYF. The CDR3 bases are TGCAGTGCCCAAAGCGGGAGTATCACAGATACGCAGTATTTT. This chain joins TRBV20-1 and TRBJ2-3; TRBD2 matches at 8 bases. Losses at the gene ends were 6 bases for V and 2 bases for J; bases not matched to a gene: 7. CDR3 length equals 14 residues. Germline CDR1 reads DFQATT; CDR2 reads SNEGSKA (reference sequence).

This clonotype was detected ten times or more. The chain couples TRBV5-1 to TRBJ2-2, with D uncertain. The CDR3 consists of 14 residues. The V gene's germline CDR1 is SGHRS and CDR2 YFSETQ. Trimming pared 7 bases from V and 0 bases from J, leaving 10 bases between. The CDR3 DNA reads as TGCGCCAGCTCTCTGGCGGCGAACACCGGGGAGCTGTTTTTT. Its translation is CASSLAANTGELFF.

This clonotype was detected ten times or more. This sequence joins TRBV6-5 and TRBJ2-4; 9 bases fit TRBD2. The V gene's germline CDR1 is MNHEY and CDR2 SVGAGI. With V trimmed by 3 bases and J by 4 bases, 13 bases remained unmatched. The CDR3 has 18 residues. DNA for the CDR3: TGTGCCAGCAGTTATGGGCTAGCGGGACGCGGCGGGAAAAACATTCAGTACTTC. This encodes CASSYGLAGRGGKNIQYF.

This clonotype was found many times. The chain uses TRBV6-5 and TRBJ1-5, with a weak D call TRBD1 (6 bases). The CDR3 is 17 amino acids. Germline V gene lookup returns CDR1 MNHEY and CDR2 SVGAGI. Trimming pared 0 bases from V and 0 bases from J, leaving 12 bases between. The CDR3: CASSYSGQQNSNQPQHF. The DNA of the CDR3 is TGTGCCAGCAGTTACTCAGGACAGCAAAATAGCAATCAGCCCCAGCATTTT.

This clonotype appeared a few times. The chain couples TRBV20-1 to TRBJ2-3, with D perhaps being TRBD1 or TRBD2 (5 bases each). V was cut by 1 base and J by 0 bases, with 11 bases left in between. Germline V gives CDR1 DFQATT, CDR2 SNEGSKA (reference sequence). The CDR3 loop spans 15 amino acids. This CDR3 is CSARGGSSSTDTQYF. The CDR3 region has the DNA TGCAGTGCTAGAGGGGGGTCTTCTAGCACAGATACGCAGTATTTT.

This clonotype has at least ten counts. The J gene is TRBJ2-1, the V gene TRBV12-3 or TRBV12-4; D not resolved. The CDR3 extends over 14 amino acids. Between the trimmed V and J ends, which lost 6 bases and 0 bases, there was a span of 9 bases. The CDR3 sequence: CASSRPSSYNEQFF. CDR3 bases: TGTGCCAGCAGCCGGCCTAGCTCCTACAATGAGCAGTTCTTC.